Listed below are T cell receptor beta chains from one sample, sequenced in a study of blood T cell repertoires in COVID-19. Assay: immunoSEQ multiplex PCR; the TCRdb copy retains only in-frame clones and omits some. The sample has around 150,000 clones, roughly 90% seen once. The sequenced sample consisted of peripheral blood. These receptors were taken from a man in his sixties with active or convalescent COVID-19. CDR3s include the opening cysteine and the closing phenylalanine or tryptophan. The D gene is left open where the match is weak. Some rows have no size entry. The others give once, few or many, or a class for an expanded clone.

j_gene | v_gene | abundance | d_gene | CDR3aa | CDR3nt
TRBJ2-1 | TRBV11-2 | - | TRBD2 | CASSLVSSGSNRQFF | TGTGCCAGCAGCTTAGTGTCTAGCGGGAGCAATCGGCAGTTCTTC
TRBJ2-1 | TRBV11-2 | - | TRBD2 | CASSLVSASGYNEQFF | TGTGCCAGCAGCTTAGTCTCGGCTAGCGGTTACAATGAGCAGTTCTTC
TRBJ2-6 | TRBV13 | - | - | CASSGQTGANVLTF | TGTGCCAGCAGCGGACAAACTGGGGCCAACGTCCTGACTTTC
TRBJ1-3 | TRBV7-9 | - | TRBD1 | CASSPKGQASGNTIYF | TGTGCCAGCAGCCCCAAGGGACAGGCCTCTGGAAACACCATATATTTT
TRBJ2-3 | TRBV5-4 | - | TRBD2 | CASSLGPGGRSGDTQYF | TGTGCCAGCAGCTTGGGGCCGGGGGGGAGATCTGGAGATACGCAGTATTTT
TRBJ2-7 | TRBV19 | few | - | CASSIRGSTYEQYF | TGTGCCAGTAGTATCCGGGGTTCCACCTACGAGCAGTACTTC
TRBJ1-1 | TRBV19 | - | - | CASSIDRMNTEAFF | TGTGCCAGTAGTATTGACAGAATGAACACTGAAGCTTTCTTT
TRBJ1-6 | TRBV29-1 | - | - | CSVRQANNSPLHF | TGCAGCGTTCGACAGGCAAATAATTCACCCCTCCACTTT
TRBJ1-2 | TRBV27 | once | TRBD1 | CASSLVGQGHYGYTF | TGTGCCAGCAGTTTGGTGGGACAGGGGCACTATGGCTACACCTTC
TRBJ1-6 | TRBV5-6 | - | TRBD1 | CASSHIATGVSPLHF | TGTGCCAGCTCCCACATAGCGACAGGGGTTTCACCCCTCCACTTT